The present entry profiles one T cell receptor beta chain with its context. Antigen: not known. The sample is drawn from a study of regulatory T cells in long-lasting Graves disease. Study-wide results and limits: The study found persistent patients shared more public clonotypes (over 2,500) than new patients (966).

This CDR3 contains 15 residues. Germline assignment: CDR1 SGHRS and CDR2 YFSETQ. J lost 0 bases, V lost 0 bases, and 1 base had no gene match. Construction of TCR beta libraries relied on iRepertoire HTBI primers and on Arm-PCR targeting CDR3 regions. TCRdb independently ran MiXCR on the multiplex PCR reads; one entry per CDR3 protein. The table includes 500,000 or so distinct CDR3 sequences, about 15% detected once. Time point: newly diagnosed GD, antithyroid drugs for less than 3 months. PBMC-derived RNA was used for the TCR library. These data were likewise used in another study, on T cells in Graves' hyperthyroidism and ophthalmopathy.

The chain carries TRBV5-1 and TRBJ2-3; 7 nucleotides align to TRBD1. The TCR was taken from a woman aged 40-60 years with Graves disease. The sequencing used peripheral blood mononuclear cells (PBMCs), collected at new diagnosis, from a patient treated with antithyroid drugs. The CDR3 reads CASSLEGQSTDTQYF. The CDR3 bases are TGCGCCAGCAGCTTGGAGGGACAGAGCACAGATACGCAGTATTTT.